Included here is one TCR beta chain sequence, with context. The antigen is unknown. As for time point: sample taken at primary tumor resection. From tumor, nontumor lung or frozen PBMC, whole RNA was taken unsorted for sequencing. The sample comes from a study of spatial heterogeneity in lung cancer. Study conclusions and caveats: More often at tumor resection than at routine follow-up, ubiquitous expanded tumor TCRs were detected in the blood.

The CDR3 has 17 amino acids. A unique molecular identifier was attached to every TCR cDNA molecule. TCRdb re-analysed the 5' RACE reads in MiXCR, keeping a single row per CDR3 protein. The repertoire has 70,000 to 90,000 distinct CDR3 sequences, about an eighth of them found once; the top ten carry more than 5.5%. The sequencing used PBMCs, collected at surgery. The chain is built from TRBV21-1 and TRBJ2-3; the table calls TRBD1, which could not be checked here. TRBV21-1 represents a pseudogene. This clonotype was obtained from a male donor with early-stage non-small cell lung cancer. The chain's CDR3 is CASSKVWRTDHTDTQYF. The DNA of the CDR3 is TGTGCCAGCAGCAAAGTTTGGCGGACAGATCACACAGATACGCAGTATTTT.